A selection of T cell receptor beta chains follows, all from one sample in a study of vaccination and CD4 T cells after COVID-19. TCRdb fed the PCR reads into MiXCR, producing one record per CDR3 protein. The sample shows some 10,000 distinct CDR3 sequences, roughly 35% of them seen only once. These receptors lack a known antigen. Sequenced material: cultured CD4+ T cells from blood. Receptors were obtained from a human donor with COVID-19. Both conserved end residues are part of each CDR3. Each record gives: clone size, CDR3 length, D gene, J gene, V gene, CDR3 protein, CDR3 DNA. A D gene is named only where the DNA matches it firmly. Not all rows give a size; the values are once, few, many and, for expanded clones, a class.

size: .
length: 19
D: TRBD2
J: TRBJ2-1
V: TRBV30
CDR3: CAWSVGTSGGFLMSDEQFF
DNA: TGTGCCTGGAGTGTAGGGACTAGCGGGGGGTTCTTAATGTCCGATGAGCAGTTCTTC

size: .
length: 15
D: .
J: TRBJ2-3
V: TRBV15
CDR3: CATSSDGGAGDTQYF
DNA: TGTGCCACCAGCAGTGATGGGGGGGCCGGAGATACGCAGTATTTT

size: few
length: 13
D: .
J: TRBJ1-1
V: TRBV7-2
CDR3: CASSLSPGAEAFF
DNA: TGTGCCAGCAGCTTATCCCCAGGGGCTGAAGCTTTCTTT

size: .
length: 16
D: TRBD2
J: TRBJ2-6
V: TRBV19
CDR3: CASRDYASSGANVLTF
DNA: TGTGCCAGTCGGGACTACGCTAGCTCTGGGGCCAACGTCCTGACTTTC

size: .
length: 15
D: TRBD1
J: TRBJ1-2
V: TRBV27
CDR3: CASRIISDREHGYTF
DNA: TGTGCCAGCAGGATTATATCCGACAGGGAACATGGCTACACCTTC

size: .
length: 14
D: .
J: TRBJ1-2
V: TRBV24-1
CDR3: CATSAQTLNYGYTF
DNA: TGTGCCACCAGTGCCCAGACACTGAACTATGGCTACACCTTC

size: .
length: 15
D: .
J: TRBJ1-2
V: TRBV6-1
CDR3: CASRDERSSNYGYTF
DNA: TGTGCCAGCAGGGATGAGCGGTCCTCCAACTATGGCTACACCTTC

size: .
length: 13
D: .
J: TRBJ2-5
V: TRBV19
CDR3: CASSAGQLQTQYF
DNA: TGTGCCAGTAGTGCGGGACAGCTCCAGACCCAGTACTTC

size: .
length: 15
D: TRBD1
J: TRBJ1-6
V: TRBV5-1
CDR3: CASSWDSPNNSPLHF
DNA: TGCGCCAGCAGCTGGGACAGCCCAAATAATTCACCCCTCCACTTT

size: medium-sized
length: 15
D: .
J: TRBJ1-2
V: TRBV25-1
CDR3: CASSIPGTPVGGYTF
DNA: TGTGCCAGCAGTATCCCCGGGACCCCTGTGGGTGGCTACACCTTC

size: .
length: 15
D: TRBD1
J: TRBJ1-2
V: TRBV19
CDR3: CASSPLGTANYGYTF
DNA: TGTGCCAGTAGCCCCCTCGGGACAGCTAACTATGGCTACACCTTC

size: few
length: 15
D: .
J: TRBJ1-5
V: TRBV4-1
CDR3: CASSLGVQEDQPQHF
DNA: TGCGCCAGCAGCCTAGGGGTACAGGAGGATCAGCCCCAGCATTTT

size: few
length: 15
D: TRBD1
J: TRBJ1-1
V: TRBV9
CDR3: CASSAAGTGNTEAFF
DNA: TGTGCCAGCAGCGCGGCCGGGACAGGGAACACTGAAGCTTTCTTT

size: few
length: 12
D: TRBD1
J: TRBJ2-2
V: TRBV10-1
CDR3: CAKRQGHGELFF
DNA: TGCGCCAAACGACAGGGCCACGGGGAGCTGTTTTTT

size: .
length: 15
D: .
J: TRBJ1-5
V: TRBV5-8
CDR3: CASSLTGWEGSAQHF
DNA: TGTGCCAGCAGCTTGACGGGGTGGGAGGGATCGGCCCAGCATTTT

size: few
length: 15
D: TRBD2
J: TRBJ2-1
V: TRBV5-4
CDR3: CASSQHSGVANEQFF
DNA: TGTGCCAGCAGCCAACATAGCGGGGTGGCGAATGAGCAGTTCTTC

size: few
length: 15
D: TRBD1
J: TRBJ1-6
V: TRBV20-1
CDR3: CSAFLDGTGVSPLHF
DNA: TGCAGTGCTTTTTTAGATGGGACAGGGGTTTCACCCCTCCACTTT

size: .
length: 19
D: .
J: TRBJ2-3
V: TRBV11-2
CDR3: CASSLRYRAGPGGPDTQYF
DNA: TGTGCCAGCAGCTTACGTTATCGGGCGGGGCCCGGGGGCCCAGATACGCAGTATTTT

size: few
length: 16
D: .
J: TRBJ2-2
V: TRBV7-9
CDR3: CASSLEESQVTGELFF
DNA: TGTGCCAGCAGCTTAGAAGAATCGCAAGTCACCGGGGAGCTGTTTTTT

size: few
length: 14
D: .
J: TRBJ1-2
V: TRBV19
CDR3: CATLQGSPTNGYTF
DNA: TGTGCCACGTTACAGGGATCCCCTACTAATGGCTACACCTTC

size: medium-sized
length: 15
D: .
J: TRBJ1-5
V: TRBV6-4
CDR3: CASSEGGVSNQPQHF
DNA: TGTGCCAGCAGTGAAGGTGGAGTTAGCAATCAGCCCCAGCATTTT

size: .
length: 14
D: .
J: TRBJ1-3
V: TRBV7-9
CDR3: CASSLEGTGNTIYF
DNA: TGTGCCAGCAGCCTAGAGGGGACTGGAAACACCATATATTTT

size: .
length: 15
D: .
J: TRBJ2-7
V: TRBV15
CDR3: CATSRDAGSSYEQYF
DNA: TGTGCCACCAGCAGAGATGCGGGTAGCTCCTACGAGCAGTACTTC

size: few
length: 15
D: TRBD2
J: TRBJ2-3
V: TRBV11-3
CDR3: CASTIGGLVTDTQYF
DNA: TGTGCCAGCACCATAGGGGGACTAGTCACAGATACGCAGTATTTT

size: few
length: 14
D: .
J: TRBJ1-2
V: TRBV27
CDR3: CASSPAGGLSGYTF
DNA: TGTGCCAGCAGTCCCGCCGGGGGACTCTCTGGCTACACCTTC

size: .
length: 15
D: TRBD1
J: TRBJ1-5
V: TRBV7-2
CDR3: CASSLAGQVNQPQHF
DNA: TGTGCCAGCAGCTTAGCGGGACAGGTCAATCAGCCCCAGCATTTT

size: .
length: 13
D: .
J: TRBJ1-3
V: TRBV6-1
CDR3: CAGSKGTGNTIYF
DNA: TGTGCCGGCAGCAAGGGCACTGGAAACACCATATATTTT

size: .
length: 12
D: .
J: TRBJ2-7
V: TRBV20-1
CDR3: CSASTGVYEQYF
DNA: TGCAGTGCTAGTACCGGGGTGTACGAGCAGTACTTC

size: .
length: 14
D: TRBD1
J: TRBJ1-1
V: TRBV5-4
CDR3: CASSPDRSNTEAFF
DNA: TGTGCCAGCAGCCCGGACAGGAGCAACACTGAAGCTTTCTTT

size: .
length: 13
D: .
J: TRBJ2-5
V: TRBV10-1
CDR3: CASSDGYQETQYF
DNA: TGCGCCAGCAGTGACGGATACCAAGAGACCCAGTACTTC

size: few
length: 14
D: TRBD1
J: TRBJ1-2
V: TRBV7-6
CDR3: CASSLDRGGYGYTF
DNA: TGTGCCAGCAGCTTAGACAGGGGAGGCTATGGCTACACCTTC

size: .
length: 14
D: .
J: TRBJ2-5
V: TRBV7-2
CDR3: CASSLSKRAETQYF
DNA: TGTGCCAGCAGCTTATCGAAGCGGGCGGAAACCCAGTACTTC

size: .
length: 13
D: .
J: TRBJ2-5
V: TRBV20-1
CDR3: CSAPGRNQETQYF
DNA: TGCAGTGCTCCGGGACGGAATCAAGAGACCCAGTACTTC

size: .
length: 13
D: .
J: TRBJ1-2
V: TRBV6-1
CDR3: CASTKQGYYGYTF
DNA: TGTGCCAGCACAAAACAGGGTTACTATGGCTACACCTTC

size: .
length: 16
D: .
J: TRBJ1-2
V: TRBV27
CDR3: CASSQLDSSANYGYTF
DNA: TGTGCCAGCAGCCAACTGGACAGTAGCGCTAACTATGGCTACACCTTC

size: few
length: 16
D: .
J: TRBJ1-5
V: TRBV20-1
CDR3: CSARAETADSNQPQHF
DNA: TGCAGTGCTAGAGCGGAAACGGCTGATAGCAATCAGCCCCAGCATTTT

size: few
length: 12
D: .
J: TRBJ2-2
V: TRBV27
CDR3: CASSTGPGELFF
DNA: TGTGCCAGCAGTACCGGCCCCGGGGAGCTGTTTTTT

size: .
length: 15
D: .
J: TRBJ2-7
V: TRBV20-1
CDR3: CSARDFGEKTYEQYF
DNA: TGCAGTGCTAGAGATTTCGGGGAAAAGACCTACGAGCAGTACTTC

size: few
length: 15
D: .
J: TRBJ1-2
V: TRBV12-3/TRBV12-4
CDR3: CASSLAGVSDYGYTF
DNA: TGTGCCAGCAGTTTAGCGGGGGTGAGCGACTATGGCTACACCTTC

size: .
length: 16
D: TRBD1
J: TRBJ1-2
V: TRBV25-1
CDR3: CASSDTLGTGVRGYTF
DNA: TGTGCCAGCAGTGACACCCTGGGAACAGGGGTCCGTGGCTACACCTTC

size: .
length: 15
D: TRBD1
J: TRBJ1-6
V: TRBV10-3
CDR3: CAIRKGTAYNSPLHF
DNA: TGTGCCATCAGAAAGGGGACAGCTTATAATTCACCCCTCCACTTT

size: .
length: 14
D: .
J: TRBJ1-1
V: TRBV6-1
CDR3: CASRTLGGGTEAFF
DNA: TGTGCCAGCAGAACCCTCGGGGGGGGCACTGAAGCTTTCTTT

size: few
length: 12
D: .
J: TRBJ2-5
V: TRBV6-1
CDR3: CASSRGKKTQYF
DNA: TGTGCCAGCAGCAGAGGGAAAAAGACCCAGTACTTC

size: few
length: 14
D: TRBD1
J: TRBJ2-4
V: TRBV20-1
CDR3: CSANNRGPKNIQYF
DNA: TGCAGTGCTAACAATAGGGGGCCCAAAAACATTCAGTACTTC

size: few
length: 13
D: TRBD1
J: TRBJ2-2
V: TRBV20-1
CDR3: CSAKETGYGELFF
DNA: TGCAGTGCTAAGGAGACAGGGTACGGGGAGCTGTTTTTT

size: .
length: 12
D: .
J: TRBJ1-1
V: TRBV5-8
CDR3: CASSLVPRQAFF
DNA: TGTGCCAGCAGCTTGGTTCCCCGCCAAGCTTTCTTT

size: few
length: 15
D: TRBD1
J: TRBJ1-5
V: TRBV5-4
CDR3: CASSLGGGKTQPQHF
DNA: TGTGCCAGCAGCTTGGGAGGGGGCAAGACTCAGCCCCAGCATTTT

size: medium-sized
length: 15
D: TRBD1
J: TRBJ1-5
V: TRBV6-2/TRBV6-3
CDR3: CASMGGGQGNQPQHF
DNA: TGTGCCAGCATGGGAGGGGGACAGGGGAATCAGCCCCAGCATTTT

size: .
length: 15
D: .
J: TRBJ2-2
V: TRBV19
CDR3: CASSGRTQKIGELFF
DNA: TGTGCCAGTAGTGGGCGGACCCAGAAGATCGGGGAGCTGTTTTTT

size: few
length: 12
D: .
J: TRBJ2-2
V: TRBV10-1
CDR3: CASNGNTGELFF
DNA: TGCGCCAGCAACGGGAACACCGGGGAGCTGTTTTTT

size: medium-sized
length: 10
D: .
J: TRBJ1-2
V: TRBV6-1
CDR3: CASSEARETF
DNA: TGTGCCAGCAGTGAAGCGCGAGAGACCTTC

size: .
length: 16
D: .
J: TRBJ1-6
V: TRBV5-6
CDR3: CASSLGGRVNYSPLHF
DNA: TGTGCCAGCAGCTTAGGAGGGCGCGTTAACTATTCACCCCTCCACTTT

size: .
length: 16
D: TRBD2
J: TRBJ2-1
V: TRBV5-1
CDR3: CASSLGVSGYGGEQFF
DNA: TGCGCCAGCAGCTTGGGGGTTAGCGGGTACGGTGGGGAGCAGTTCTTC

size: .
length: 15
D: TRBD1
J: TRBJ1-6
V: TRBV5-1
CDR3: CASSQAGQGGSPLHF
DNA: TGCGCCAGCAGCCAAGCGGGACAGGGGGGCTCACCCCTCCACTTT

size: .
length: 13
D: .
J: TRBJ2-7
V: TRBV12-3/TRBV12-4
CDR3: CASSLGATREQYF
DNA: TGTGCCAGCAGTTTGGGCGCGACGCGCGAGCAGTACTTC

size: .
length: 13
D: .
J: TRBJ1-5
V: TRBV6-5
CDR3: CASSLLDNQPQHF
DNA: TGTGCCAGCAGTTTGCTGGACAATCAGCCCCAGCATTTT

size: few
length: 15
D: TRBD2
J: TRBJ2-7
V: TRBV20-1
CDR3: CSAREQRGPTYEQYF
DNA: TGCAGTGCTAGAGAACAGCGGGGCCCCACCTACGAGCAGTACTTC

size: few
length: 15
D: TRBD2
J: TRBJ2-1
V: TRBV27
CDR3: CASSLERGGFNEQFF
DNA: TGTGCCAGCAGTTTAGAACGGGGGGGCTTCAATGAGCAGTTCTTC

size: .
length: 15
D: TRBD1
J: TRBJ2-7
V: TRBV5-1
CDR3: CASSTGQVGSYEQYF
DNA: TGCGCCAGCAGCACCGGACAGGTAGGCTCCTACGAGCAGTACTTC

size: .
length: 15
D: .
J: TRBJ1-2
V: TRBV27
CDR3: CASSLGGTGPMGYTF
DNA: TGTGCCAGCAGTTTAGGGGGTACAGGGCCGATGGGCTACACCTTC